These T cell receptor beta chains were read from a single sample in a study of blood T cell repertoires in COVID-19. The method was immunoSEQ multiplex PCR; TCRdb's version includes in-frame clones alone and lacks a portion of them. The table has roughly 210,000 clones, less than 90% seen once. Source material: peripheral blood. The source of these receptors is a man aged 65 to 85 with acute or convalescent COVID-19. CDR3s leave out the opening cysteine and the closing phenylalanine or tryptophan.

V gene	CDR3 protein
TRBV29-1	SPRGNNEQF
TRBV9	ASSVVSHTGELF
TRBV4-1	ASSQRTGSSYNEQF
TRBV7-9	ASSSLYGGRAEAF
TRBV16	ASSQGGYQETQY
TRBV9	ASSEKGDSNQPQH
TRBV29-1	SGYRVPPTEAF
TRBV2	ASKNPQSGRGDTQY
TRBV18	ASSPGQGLGAQH
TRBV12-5	ASGLSTNYAEAF
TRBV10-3	ASTSGGPYGYT
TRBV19	ASSSPDRDVADTQY
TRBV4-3	ASSQDQGTSYEQY
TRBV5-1	ASSPGTSATYEQY
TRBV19	ASSTGTSGNTIY
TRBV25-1	ASSDGRAASEQY
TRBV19	ASSMDRKDTGELF
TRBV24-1	ATSEATDYQETQY
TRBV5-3	ARSLGGRGGNIQY
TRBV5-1	ASSLASGGNSNSPLH
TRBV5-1	ASSPFAGVETQY
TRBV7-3	ASSLEVSLGGNEQF
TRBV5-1	ASSTLAGPYNEQF
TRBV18	ASSLLTGGNEQY
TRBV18	ASSPLGLAGGRRVGEQF
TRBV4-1	ASSQSGGGGTDLTQH
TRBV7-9	ASSRGTGGGYT
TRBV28	ASSPLYGYT
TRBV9	ASSVEGGPAYEQY
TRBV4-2	ASSQVMGQTYEQY
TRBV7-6	ASSLAAGTGASGANVLT
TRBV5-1	ASSLPTSGSADTQY
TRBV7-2	ASSEAGGREQPQH
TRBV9	ASSVGDRTTGELF
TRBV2	ASRPATGGDNTGELF
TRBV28	ASSQPSRGLAF
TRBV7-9	ASSLVAGRETQY
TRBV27	ASSRTGGDPEKLF
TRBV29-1	SGKGLADYYNEQF
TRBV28	ASSQQAGSYGYT
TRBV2	ASKEGRPSNQPQH
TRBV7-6	ASSNLGASSYEQY
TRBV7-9	ASSFSSTGGETQY
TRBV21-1	ASSKWDRELFYEQY
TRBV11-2	ASSPGVDTRGEQY
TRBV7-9	ASSYGETQY
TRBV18	ASSPPRAGGTSYGYT